Listed below are T cell receptor beta chains from one sample, sequenced in a study of cytomegalovirus exposure and HLA in healthy donors. Sequenced by immunoSEQ multiplex PCR; TCRdb stores in-frame clones only, minus some. The table has tens of thousands of clones, just under 95% seen once. Sequenced: PBMCs. Receptor source: a man aged 18 to 30 in good health and CMV-seropositive. CDR3s include the opening cysteine and the closing phenylalanine or tryptophan. The D gene is left open where the match is weak. A row's size may be missing; if present it is once, few, many or a size class.

v_call	d_call	j_call	clone_size	cdr3_nt	cdr3_aa
TRBV13	TRBD1	TRBJ1-3	.	TGTGCCAGCAGCCGGACAGGACCTGGAAACACCATATATTTT	CASSRTGPGNTIYF
TRBV28	TRBD2	TRBJ2-1	.	TGTGCCAGCAGTCCCAGGACTAGCGGGAGACATGAGCAGTTCTTC	CASSPRTSGRHEQFF
TRBV5-1	.	TRBJ2-3	.	TGCGCCAGCAGCTTGGTAGGGGCGAGCACAGATACGCAGTATTTT	CASSLVGASTDTQYF
TRBV30	TRBD1	TRBJ1-3	.	TGTGCCTGGAGCACAGGGACAGGTCTAGGAAACACCATATATTTT	CAWSTGTGLGNTIYF
TRBV6-5	.	TRBJ2-1	.	TGTGCCAGCAACGAGCGAAATTCCTACAATGAGCAGTTCTTC	CASNERNSYNEQFF
TRBV7-9	TRBD2	TRBJ2-7	.	TGTGCCAGCAGCCCCACCTGGGCAGCGGGGTTAAGAGCCTACGAGCAGTACTTC	CASSPTWAAGLRAYEQYF
TRBV4-1	TRBD2	TRBJ2-1	.	TGCGCCAGCAGCCAAGACGCCCTGGGACTACTCTACAATGAGCAGTTCTTC	CASSQDALGLLYNEQFF
TRBV21-1	.	TRBJ2-1	once	TGTGCCAGCAGCAAAGCCCCCGGGACAGGGGAAGACAATGAGCAGTTCTTC	CASSKAPGTGEDNEQFF
TRBV6-6	TRBD1	TRBJ2-7	.	TGTGCCAGCAGACTAGGACAGGGCGACGAGCAGTACTTC	CASRLGQGDEQYF
TRBV9	.	TRBJ2-1	.	TGTGCCAGCAGCCCCGGCAGGGGCAATGAGCAGTTCTTC	CASSPGRGNEQFF
TRBV7-3	.	TRBJ1-2	.	TGTGCCAGCAGCTTCGGGGGACCCACTAACTATGGCTACACCTTC	CASSFGGPTNYGYTF
TRBV5-1	.	TRBJ2-3	.	TGCGCCAGCAGAAGCCGTGGAGATACGCAGTATTTT	CASRSRGDTQYF